The next 25 T cell receptor beta chains were all read from a single sample in a study of blood T cell repertoires in COVID-19. Data came from immunoSEQ multiplex PCR; TCRdb stores just in-frame clones and leaves some out. The profile shows 100,000 or so clones, over 75% of them singletons. The specimen was peripheral blood. These receptors were obtained from a man aged 25 to 40 in a cohort sampled during active COVID-19.

The chain couples TRBV9 to TRBJ1-6; no reliable D call. Germline V gives CDR1 SGDLS, CDR2 YYNGEE. CDR3 length equals 15 residues. V was cut by 2 bases and J by 5 bases, with 11 bases left in between. CDR3 DNA sequence: TGTGCCAGCAGCGTTCAGGAACTGCATAATTCACCCCTCCACTTT. It yields the protein CASSVQELHNSPLHF.

The J gene is TRBJ1-4, the V gene TRBV6-5; maybe TRBD1 (6 bases). Trimming shortened V by 6 bases and J by 4 bases, and 12 bases separated the two germline ends. Germline assignment: CDR1 MNHEY and CDR2 SVGAGI. This CDR3 comprises 14 residues. The CDR3 DNA reads TGTGCCAGCAGCGACAGGCCTAATAATGAAAAACTGTTTTTT. It codes for CASSDRPNNEKLFF.

The chain links TRBV7-8 to TRBJ2-1, with D perhaps matching TRBD2 (6 bases). V was shortened by 3 bases and J by 9 bases, with 21 bases between the two germline ends. Germline V CDR1 and CDR2: SGHVS, FQNEAQ. The CDR3 extends over 16 amino acids. As DNA, the CDR3 is TGTGCCAGCAGCTTTTGGCCGCGGGGCGATGTAGGTGAGCAGTTCTTC. This encodes CASSFWPRGDVGEQFF.

CDR3 in amino acids: CASSVQTGSTEAFF. CDR3 nucleotide sequence: TGTGCCAGCTCAGTACAGACAGGGAGTACTGAAGCTTTCTTT. The chain carries TRBV18 and TRBJ1-1; 7 nucleotides match TRBD1. The CDR3 spans 14 residues. Trimming took 5 bases from V and 5 from J; bases not matched to a gene: 8. Per germline, CDR1 KGHSH and CDR2 LQKENI. Full variable domain (rest looked up from reference TRBV18 and TRBJ1-1): NAGVMQNPRHLVRRRGQEARLRCSPMKGHSHVYWYRQLPEEGLKFMVYLQKENIIDESGMPKERFSAEFPKEGPSILRIQQVVRGDSAAYFCASSVQTGSTEAFFGQGTRLTVV.

The chain joins TRBV30 to TRBJ2-2; D possibly corresponds to TRBD2 (7 bases). Trimming took 7 bases from V and 1 from J, leaving 13 bases between them. Germline V gives CDR1 GTSNPN, CDR2 SVGIG (reference sequence). The CDR3 loop spans 14 amino acids. The CDR3 protein is CASGGQGNTGELFF. In nucleotides, the CDR3 is TGTGCCTCGGGGGGCCAGGGGAACACCGGGGAGCTGTTTTTT.

The chain is built from TRBV7-9 and TRBJ2-2; 9 bases align to TRBD1. V lost 5 bases, J lost 5 bases, and 18 bases stayed unmatched. CDR3 length: 19 amino acids. Germline-derived CDR1 and CDR2 are SEHNR and FQNEAQ (reference sequence). In DNA form, the CDR3 reads TGTGCCAGCAGCCGAACTATACCCGACAGGGGGTTGGTGACCGGGGAGCTGTTTTTT. It encodes CASSRTIPDRGLVTGELFF.

J is TRBJ2-7 and V is TRBV28; possible D gene TRBD1, 6 bases. V dropped 5 bases and J dropped 3 bases, with 17 bases sitting between them. The length of the CDR3 is 15 residues. The germline V gene encodes CDR1 MDHEN and CDR2 SYDVKM. For the CDR3, the DNA is TGTGCCAGCAGTCAAAATACCAGGGGTAACTACGAGCAGTACTTC. The encoded protein is CASSQNTRGNYEQYF. Complete variable domain (other parts from reference TRBV28 and TRBJ2-7): DVKVTQSSRYLVKRTGEKVFLECVQDMDHENMFWYRQDPGLGLRLIYFSYDVKMKEKGDIPEGYSVSREKKERFSLILESASTNQTSMYLCASSQNTRGNYEQYFGPGTRLTVT.

The genes are TRBV5-6 and TRBJ2-3; 15 bases align to TRBD2. CDR1 and CDR2 (germline): SGHDT, YYEEEE. J gave up 6 bases and V 2 bases, and 7 bases lay outside the gene matches. This CDR3 spans 17 amino acids. The CDR3, as DNA: TGTGCCAGCAGCTTAGACAGGACTAGCGGGGGGGCTGATACGCAGTATTTT. This sequence encodes CASSLDRTSGGADTQYF.

This clone was found once. The rearrangement joins TRBV7-2 to TRBJ1-2; TRBD1 agrees at 10 bases. Germline V gene lookup returns CDR1 SGHTA and CDR2 FQGNSA. Trimming cost V 6 bases and J 4 bases; bases outside gene matches: 8. The CDR3 runs to 15 residues. The CDR3: CASREGTGEGYGYTF. As DNA, the CDR3 is TGTGCCAGCAGGGAGGGGACAGGGGAAGGCTATGGCTACACCTTC.

This rearrangement joins TRBV19 to TRBJ2-2, with 10 bases fitting TRBD1. The germline CDR1 and CDR2 sequences are LNHDA and SQIVND (reference sequence). The CDR3 sequence is 18 residues long. Trimming at V came to 5 bases and at J to 2 bases, leaving 11 bases not matched to a gene. The CDR3 is CASSSGTGVGPNTGELFF. The CDR3 nucleotides are TGTGCCAGTAGTTCCGGGACAGGGGTCGGTCCTAACACCGGGGAGCTGTTTTTT. The whole variable domain, filled in from reference TRBV19 and TRBJ2-2, reads DGGITQSPKYLFRKEGQNVTLSCEQNLNHDAMYWYRQDPGQGLRLIYYSQIVNDFQKGDIAEGYSVSREKKESFPLTVTSAQKNPTAFYLCASSSGTGVGPNTGELFFGEGSRLTVL.

CDR3 loop: CASSKVLAGSTDTQYF. CDR3 DNA sequence: TGTGCCAGCAGTAAGGTGCTAGCGGGGTCCACAGATACGCAGTATTTT. The rearrangement links TRBV7-3 to TRBJ2-3, with 9 bases lining up with TRBD2. Unmatched junction bases numbered 9, after V lost 6 bases and J lost 2 bases. The CDR3 contains 16 residues. The germline V gene has CDR1 SGHTA and CDR2 FQGTGA.

This chain uses TRBV2 with TRBJ1-5; D is possibly TRBD1 (6 bases). Germline CDR1 reads SNHLY; CDR2 reads FYNNEI. This CDR3 has 13 amino acids. V was trimmed by 6 bases and J by 3 bases, leaving 9 bases between them. CDR3 in amino acids: CASRRDNNQPQHF. In nucleotides, the CDR3 is TGTGCCAGCAGACGGGACAACAATCAGCCCCAGCATTTT.

This sequence joins TRBV3-1 (or the pseudogene TRBV3-2) and TRBJ2-7, with 14 bases aligning to TRBD2. The CDR3 totals 17 residues. CDR1 LGHDT and CDR2 YNNKEL come from the germline V gene (reference sequence). Trimming at V came to 5 bases and at J to 2 bases, leaving 8 bases not matched to a gene. The DNA of the CDR3 is TGTGCCAGCAGCTCGCGGACTAGCGGGGGGCACCCCTACGAGCAGTACTTC. Its translation: CASSSRTSGGHPYEQYF.

Comment on this clone: One end of the junction varies from germline; a read error may be responsible. The chain is built from TRBV28 and TRBJ1-4, with a possible D match to TRBD1 (5 bases). In germline, CDR1 is MDHEN, CDR2 SYDVKM. This CDR3 is built from 15 residues. CDR3 DNA: TGTGCCAGCAGTGGCCAGGGAAGGGCTAAAGAAAAACTGTTTTTT. Its translation: CASSGQGRAKEKLFF.

The V gene is TRBV5-1, the J gene TRBJ1-3, with 7 bases fitting TRBD1. There are 17 residues in the CDR3. Germline trimming cut 0 bases from V and 0 bases from J; bases unmatched to any gene: 6. Germline assignment: CDR1 SGHRS and CDR2 YFSETQ. This chain's CDR3 is CASSLEAGQSSGNTIYF. CDR3 nucleotide sequence: TGCGCCAGCAGCTTGGAGGCGGGACAGAGCTCTGGAAACACCATATATTTT.

V and J are TRBV11-1 and TRBJ2-1, with TRBD2 matching over 14 bases. Germline-derived CDR1 and CDR2 are SGHAT and FQDESV (reference sequence). J lost 9 bases, V lost 5 bases, and 9 bases had no gene match. CDR3 length: 16 amino acids. The CDR3 coding sequence is TGTGCCAGCAGCCCTTCGACTAGCGGGGGGGCCGGTGAGCAGTTCTTC. This gives the protein CASSPSTSGGAGEQFF.

This clone was seen a single time. The rearrangement uses TRBV30 and TRBJ1-5, with 7 bases aligning to TRBD1. Trimming at V came to 2 bases and at J to 6 bases, leaving 10 bases not matched to a gene. The CDR3 is 15 residues long. Germline CDR1 and CDR2: GTSNPN and SVGIG (reference sequence). CDR3 bases: TGTGCCTGGAGTCCCAGTGGGACAGACAGTCAGCCCCAGCATTTT. Its translation is CAWSPSGTDSQPQHF.

The gene calls are TRBV5-6 and TRBJ1-1; D remains unclear. The V and J ends lost 4 bases and 1 base respectively, with 8 bases between them. CDR3 length: 13 amino acids. CDR1 and CDR2 from the germline V gene are SGHDT and YYEEEE. CDR3 bases: TGTGCCAGCAGCAGTAACTGGAACACTGAAGCTTTCTTT. Amino acid sequence: CASSSNWNTEAFF.

The chain is built from TRBV10-3 and TRBJ1-5; maybe TRBD1 (6 bases). CDR1 is ENHRY, CDR2 SYGVKD, per germline. V lost 7 bases and J 0 bases, leaving 13 bases between the germline ends. The CDR3 totals 15 residues. The CDR3, as DNA: TGTGCCATCAAAGGCTCGGACAGTAGCAATCAGCCCCAGCATTTT. Protein product: CAIKGSDSSNQPQHF.

The rearrangement uses TRBV5-1 and TRBJ1-1, with no clear D. V lost 5 bases and J 1 base, leaving 12 bases between the germline ends. CDR1 and CDR2 (germline): SGHRS, YFSETQ. The CDR3 sequence is 14 residues long. The CDR3: CASSSGMANTEAFF. Here the CDR3 DNA reads TGCGCCAGCAGTTCGGGAATGGCGAACACTGAAGCTTTCTTT. The complete variable domain, with remaining parts taken from reference TRBV5-1 and TRBJ1-1, reads KAGVTQTPRYLIKTRGQQVTLSCSPISGHRSVSWYQQTPGQGLQFLFEYFSETQRNKGNFPGRFSGRQFSNSRSEMNVSTLELGDSALYLCASSSGMANTEAFFGQGTRLTVV.

The chain links TRBV30 to TRBJ1-6; 8 nucleotides line up with TRBD1. Trimming cost V 2 bases and J 10 bases; bases outside gene matches: 4. The CDR3 spans 13 residues. Germline CDR1 and CDR2: GTSNPN and SVGIG (reference sequence). The CDR3 sequence is CAWSKPGGSPLHF. CDR3 sequence (DNA): TGTGCCTGGAGTAAGCCAGGGGGCTCACCCCTCCACTTT.

J is TRBJ2-1 and V is TRBV7-2; TRBD2 matches 8 bases. The CDR3 has 18 amino acids. Trimming took 3 bases from V and 8 from J; bases not matched to a gene: 18. CDR1 and CDR2 (germline): SGHTA, FQGNSA. This CDR3 is CASSLQGPGGPRVDEQFF. The CDR3 DNA sequence: TGTGCCAGCAGCTTGCAAGGCCCGGGGGGGCCTCGTGTTGATGAGCAGTTCTTC.

The chain couples TRBV5-1 to TRBJ2-2; no definite D call. V lost 5 bases and J lost 3, with 14 bases in between. There are 15 residues in the CDR3. Looked up from germline, CDR1 is SGHRS and CDR2 is YFSETQ. DNA for the CDR3: TGCGCCAGCAGGTTTGGGCAGGTTGACACCGGGGAGCTGTTTTTT. This gives the protein CASRFGQVDTGELFF.

This clone was detected once. This chain joins TRBV7-2 and TRBJ1-6; possible D gene TRBD1, 5 bases. V was shortened by 4 bases and J by 1 base, with 11 bases between the two germline ends. Germline lookup yields CDR1 SGHTA and CDR2 FQGNSA. The CDR3 totals 16 residues. CDR3 residues: CASSSYGGSYNSPLHF. CDR3 coding DNA: TGTGCCAGCAGCTCCTACGGGGGATCCTATAATTCACCCCTCCACTTT.

The rearrangement links TRBV9 to TRBJ2-1; TRBD1 matches 10 bases. Germline V gene lookup returns CDR1 SGDLS and CDR2 YYNGEE. V lost 0 bases and J lost 8; bases outside the gene matches: 5. The CDR3 consists of 15 residues. The DNA for the CDR3 is TGTGCCAGCAGCGTAGGGGGGACAGGGGTGGATGAGCAGTTCTTC. The encoded protein is CASSVGGTGVDEQFF.